Below, one T cell receptor (beta chain) is given with its context. Its target is unknown. Data came from immunoSEQ multiplex PCR; TCRdb stores just in-frame clones and leaves some out. The sample yields more than 25,000 clones, about 91% seen once. The data originate from a study of lymphopenia after photon versus proton radiotherapy. Regarding the study as a whole: Authors raise, but do not show, better survival with proton therapy. Photon-treated patients lost naive T cells and TCR diversity; proton-treated stayed stable.

V was trimmed by 0 bases and J by 4 bases, leaving 13 bases between them. This CDR3 has 15 amino acids. Germline values: CDR1 SGHKS, CDR2 YYEKEE (reference sequence). The specimen comprised peripheral blood, sampled from a patient treated with photon-based radiotherapy. This receptor was obtained from a man in his forties or fifties with gastric cancer. The V call is TRBV5-5, the J call TRBJ1-2; weak D call: TRBD1 (5 bases). CDR3 region: CASSLVRVSLYGYTF. DNA for the CDR3: TGTGCCAGCAGCTTGGTCAGGGTCAGCCTCTATGGCTACACCTTC.